This TCR beta chain was retrieved from a study of shared clonotypes between healthy human individuals (dated by TCRdb to the early 2020s). Regarding the complete study: The cohort included three men and a couple of women between 18 and 49 years of age. For each donor, CD4 naive and CD4 memory were each run on three plates, CD8 naive on two plates, and CD8 memory on one plate. To estimate repertoire size and how much clonotype sharing occurs between individuals, the study deeply sequenced the blood TCR repertoires of 4 to 6 healthy adults. Different laboratories and diverse techniques were used to prepare libraries and sequence TCR repertoires, to increase sequencing depth and limit assay-specific biases. Leukapheresis yielded between about 0.94 and 9 billion PBMCs per donor.

Paper-wide results and their limitations: Pairwise subsampling led to the expectation that sequencing depth would affect the degree of clonotype sharing among donors. Because the study included a small number of donors, the genetic and exposure-history diversity represented was limited. Even with the large sequencing depth, rarefaction of the sorted-subset datasets indicated that sequencing was incomplete. Estimated clonotype richness was generally larger for naive than for memory subsets. Only blood was sampled, and tissue TCR repertoires likely differ from those in blood. When four donors were compared, the shared fraction of clonotypes was about 5.5% for naive CD4, roughly 3.3% for naive CD8, roughly 2.5% for memory CD4, and roughly 0.43% for memory CD8. Clonotypes shared by all four sorted-subset donors showed higher generation probabilities than non-shared clonotypes.

Using the deep immunoSEQ assay, multiplex PCR amplified TCR CDR3 regions from genomic DNA. For each cell subset, the extracted genomic DNA was distributed evenly across all wells of several immunoSEQ 96-well plates, and each plate served as one replicate. Each replicate PCR for sorted subsets received about 180 ng genomic DNA, equal to roughly 30,000 T cell genomes. Purified libraries were quantified with a Qubit 3.0 fluorometer, sized on a Bioanalyzer 2100, and re-quantified with the KAPA Library Quantification kit. Each immunoSEQ 96-well plate was sequenced on its own single-read 150-cycle Illumina NextSeq 550 flow cell. The authors' pipeline ran thus. The immunoSEQ output contained only junctional sequences without quality scores, so filtering could not match that applied to full-length reads. To assign V/J genes and CDR3, sequences were annotated against IMGT germline references using PyIR, a Python wrapper for IgBLAST v1.9. Any read was removed if the V/J assignment was weak (E-value above 1e-6), the CDR3 was missing, or the read contained stop codons, out-of-frame junctions, or ambiguous translated residues. A V3J clonotype was defined by an identical inferred V gene, J gene, and CDR3 amino acid sequence. To compute the percentage overlap between repertoires, the number of shared unique clonotypes was divided by the size of the smaller repertoire. Three approaches were used to assess repertoire richness: RTK rarefaction, the Chao1 estimator, and Recon v2.1 estimates of unobserved clonotypes. Generation probabilities for all TCRbeta clonotypes obtained by the gDNA method from several donors were computed using OLGA. TCRdb mirrors the immuneACCESS table, restricted to in-frame sequences. Some clones are absent from its copies; in checked studies, under half trace to an unresolved V gene, and the reason for the others is unknown. The V and J calls and clone size come from that table; D and trimming were worked out from the DNA. This sample is represented by approximately 2.5 million clones; 93% of them were singletons. The top ten hold 0.36% of the sample.

A distance of 11 bases separates the germline ends of V and J, which lose 1 base and 3 bases respectively. The CDR3 numbers 14 residues from cysteine through phenylalanine. The kept DNA is CDR3 alone, 42 bases in frame from the first base. Based on the germline V gene, the CDR1 and CDR2 sequences are SGHRS and YFSETQ. About this clone: This clone's antigen is unknown. No qualities accompany the bases; no much larger clone lies one base away. In the same sample, other DNA sequences code for this CDR3.

The donors were healthy, HIV-negative adults with no recently reported acute infections or vaccinations. Only Caucasian adults living in Nashville, Tennessee, USA were represented among the donors. CD4+ T cells were enriched by magnetic negative selection; naive cells were then positively selected on CD45RA, and the negative fraction formed the memory subset. Blood was obtained by leukapheresis, after which PBMCs were separated by Ficoll-Histopaque density gradient centrifugation and cryopreserved in liquid nitrogen vapor phase. Purity and quantity of every magnetically sorted T cell population were checked by analytical flow cytometry. From each sorted fraction, genomic DNA was isolated and quantified by UV absorbance on a Nanodrop 2000c.

Sample: naive CD4+ T cells from PBMCs. The cell subset or site label on this specimen signifies: CD45RA+ positively selected. This receptor was obtained from a man between 18 and 35 years old in good health. Some clones in this sample may be carry-over from other donors' samples. The chain employs TRBV5-1 and TRBJ2-7; no D gene can be assigned with confidence. DNA sequence: TGCGCCAGCAGCTTGTGGAGAGCCGGCTACGAGCAGTACTTC. Translated, this is CASSLWRAGYEQYF.